This T cell receptor beta chain was identified during a study of T cell changes during pregnancy in multiple sclerosis. This table comes from immunoSEQ multiplex PCR, and its TCRdb copy is limited to in-frame clones, with some not included. The sample yields 60,000 to 70,000 clones, around nine tenths seen once. The V gene's germline CDR1 is LGHNA and CDR2 YSLEER. The CDR3 consists of 22 residues. Trimming removed 4 bases from V and 0 bases from J, with 28 bases in between. The chain recombines TRBV4-3 with TRBJ2-6, with TRBD1 as a possible D gene (6 bases). The sequencing used peripheral blood, collected in the third trimester of pregnancy. The receptor was isolated from a female donor in good health, enrolled as a control in a pregnancy study. The CDR3, as DNA: TGCGCCAGCAGCCTAGCGCCCCCCGGGACACAAATATCGAACTCTGGGGCCAACGTCCTGACTTTC. Its translation is CASSLAPPGTQISNSGANVLTF.